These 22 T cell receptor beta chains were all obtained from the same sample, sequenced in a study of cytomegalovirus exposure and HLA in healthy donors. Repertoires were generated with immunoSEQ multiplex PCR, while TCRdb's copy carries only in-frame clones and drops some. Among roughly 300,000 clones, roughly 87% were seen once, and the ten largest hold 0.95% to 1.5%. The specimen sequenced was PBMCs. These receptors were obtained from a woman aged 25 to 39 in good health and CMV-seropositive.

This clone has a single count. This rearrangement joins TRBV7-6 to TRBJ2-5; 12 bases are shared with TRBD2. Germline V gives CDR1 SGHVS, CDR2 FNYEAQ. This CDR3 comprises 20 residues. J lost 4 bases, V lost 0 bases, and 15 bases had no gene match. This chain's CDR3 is CASSLAGGSSGRGFGETQYF. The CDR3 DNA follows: TGTGCCAGCAGCTTAGCGGGGGGATCTAGCGGGAGGGGATTTGGAGAGACCCAGTACTTC.

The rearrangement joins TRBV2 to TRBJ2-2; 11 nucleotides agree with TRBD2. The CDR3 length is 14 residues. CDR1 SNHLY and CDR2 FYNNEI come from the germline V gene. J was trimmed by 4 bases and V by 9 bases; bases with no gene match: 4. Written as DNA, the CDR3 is TGTGCCAGTTATAGCGGGGGGGGCACCGGGGAGCTGTTTTTT. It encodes CASYSGGGTGELFF.

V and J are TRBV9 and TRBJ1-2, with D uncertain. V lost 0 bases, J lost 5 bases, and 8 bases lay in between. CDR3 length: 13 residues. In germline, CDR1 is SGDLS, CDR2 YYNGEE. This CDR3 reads CASSVDNTYGYTF. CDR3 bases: TGTGCCAGCAGCGTAGATAACACGTATGGCTACACCTTC.

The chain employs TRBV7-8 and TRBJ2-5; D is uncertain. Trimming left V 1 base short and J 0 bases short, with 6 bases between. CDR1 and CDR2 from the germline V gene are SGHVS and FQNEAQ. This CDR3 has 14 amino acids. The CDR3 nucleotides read TGTGCCAGCAGCTTAGTAATGTACCAAGAGACCCAGTACTTC. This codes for CASSLVMYQETQYF.

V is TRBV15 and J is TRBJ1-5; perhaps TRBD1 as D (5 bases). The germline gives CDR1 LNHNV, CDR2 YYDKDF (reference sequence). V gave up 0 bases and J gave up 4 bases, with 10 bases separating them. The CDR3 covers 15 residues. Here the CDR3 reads CATSRDLRGNQPQHF. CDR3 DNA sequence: TGTGCCACCAGCAGAGATTTGAGGGGAAATCAGCCCCAGCATTTT.

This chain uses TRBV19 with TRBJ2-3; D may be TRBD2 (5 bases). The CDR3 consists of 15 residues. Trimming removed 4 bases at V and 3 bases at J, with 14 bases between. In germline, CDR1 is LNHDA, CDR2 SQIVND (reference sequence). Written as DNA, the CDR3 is TGTGCCAGTAGTAACGCCGCGGGCCGAACAGATACGCAGTATTTT. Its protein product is CASSNAAGRTDTQYF.

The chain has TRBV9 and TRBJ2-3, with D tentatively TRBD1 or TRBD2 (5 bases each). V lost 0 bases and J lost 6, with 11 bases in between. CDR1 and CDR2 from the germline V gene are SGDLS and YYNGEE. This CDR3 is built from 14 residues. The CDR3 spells CASSVVVWGDTQYF. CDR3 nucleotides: TGTGCCAGCAGCGTAGTGGTCTGGGGGGATACGCAGTATTTT. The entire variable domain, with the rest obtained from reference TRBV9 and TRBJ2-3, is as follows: DSGVTQTPKHLITATGQRVTLRCSPRSGDLSVYWYQQSLDQGLQFLIQYYNGEERAKGNILERFSAQQFPDLHSELNLSSLELGDSALYFCASSVVVWGDTQYFGPGTRLTVL.

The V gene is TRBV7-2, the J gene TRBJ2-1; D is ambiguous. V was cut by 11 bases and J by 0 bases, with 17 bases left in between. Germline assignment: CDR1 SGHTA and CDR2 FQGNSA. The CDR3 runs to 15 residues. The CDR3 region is CAGLKRRRSYNEQFF. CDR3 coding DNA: TGTGCCGGCCTCAAGAGGCGACGCTCCTACAATGAGCAGTTCTTC.

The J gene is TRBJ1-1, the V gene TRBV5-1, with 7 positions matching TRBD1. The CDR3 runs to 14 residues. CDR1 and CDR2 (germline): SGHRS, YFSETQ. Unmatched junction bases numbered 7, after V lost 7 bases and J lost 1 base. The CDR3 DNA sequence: TGCGCCAGCGGTAAGACAGGGCAGAACACTGAAGCTTTCTTT. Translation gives CASGKTGQNTEAFF. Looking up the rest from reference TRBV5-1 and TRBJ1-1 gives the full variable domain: KAGVTQTPRYLIKTRGQQVTLSCSPISGHRSVSWYQQTPGQGLQFLFEYFSETQRNKGNFPGRFSGRQFSNSRSEMNVSTLELGDSALYLCASGKTGQNTEAFFGQGTRLTVV.

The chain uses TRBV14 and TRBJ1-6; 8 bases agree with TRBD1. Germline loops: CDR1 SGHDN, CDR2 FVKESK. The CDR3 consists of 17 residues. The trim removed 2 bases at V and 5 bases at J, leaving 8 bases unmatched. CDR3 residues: CASSQKDRGYNNSPLHF. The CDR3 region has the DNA TGTGCCAGCAGCCAAAAAGACAGGGGTTATAATAATTCACCCCTCCACTTT.

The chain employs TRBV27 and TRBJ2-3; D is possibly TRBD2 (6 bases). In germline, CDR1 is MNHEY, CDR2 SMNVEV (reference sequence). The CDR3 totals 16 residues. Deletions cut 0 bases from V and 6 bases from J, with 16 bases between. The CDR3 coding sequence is TGTGCCAGCAGTTTATCGTTAACGGGAGCGGTGGATACGCAGTATTTT. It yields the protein CASSLSLTGAVDTQYF.

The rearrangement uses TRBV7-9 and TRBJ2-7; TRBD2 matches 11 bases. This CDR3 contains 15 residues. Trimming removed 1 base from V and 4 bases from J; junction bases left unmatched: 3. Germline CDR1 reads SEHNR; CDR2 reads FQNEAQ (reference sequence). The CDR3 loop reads CASSLEGLAAYEQYF. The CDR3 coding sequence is TGTGCCAGCAGCTTAGAGGGACTAGCGGCTTACGAGCAGTACTTC.

The CDR3 region has the DNA TGTGCCAGCAGGAATCTAGCGGGGGGCTACAATGAGCAGTTCTTC. It yields the protein CASRNLAGGYNEQFF. V usage is TRBV5-4 and J usage is TRBJ2-1; TRBD2 agrees at 11 bases. This CDR3 has 15 residues. J gave up 3 bases and V 5 bases, and 4 bases lay outside the gene matches. Germline lookup yields CDR1 SGHNT and CDR2 YYREEE (reference sequence).

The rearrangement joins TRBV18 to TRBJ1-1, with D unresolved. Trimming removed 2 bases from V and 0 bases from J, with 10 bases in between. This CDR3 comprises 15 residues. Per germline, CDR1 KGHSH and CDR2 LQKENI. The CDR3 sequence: CASSPVRGVNTEAFF. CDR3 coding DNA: TGTGCCAGCTCACCAGTGCGGGGAGTGAACACTGAAGCTTTCTTT.

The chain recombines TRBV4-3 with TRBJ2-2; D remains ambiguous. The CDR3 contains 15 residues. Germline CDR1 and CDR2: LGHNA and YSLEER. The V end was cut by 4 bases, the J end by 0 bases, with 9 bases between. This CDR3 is CASSPFSANTGELFF. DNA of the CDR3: TGCGCCAGCAGCCCATTTTCCGCGAACACCGGGGAGCTGTTTTTT.

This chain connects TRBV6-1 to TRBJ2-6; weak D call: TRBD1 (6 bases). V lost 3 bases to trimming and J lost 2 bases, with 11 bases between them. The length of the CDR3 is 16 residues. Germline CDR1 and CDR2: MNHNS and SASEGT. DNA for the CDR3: TGTGCCAGCAGTGATCTTCAGGGGACTGGGGCCAACGTCCTGACTTTC. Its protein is CASSDLQGTGANVLTF.

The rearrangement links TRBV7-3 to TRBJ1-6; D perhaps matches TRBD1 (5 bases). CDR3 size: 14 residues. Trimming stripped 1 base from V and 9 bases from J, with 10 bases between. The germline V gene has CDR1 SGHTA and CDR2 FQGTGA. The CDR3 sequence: CASSLNQGGSPLHF. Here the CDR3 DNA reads TGTGCCAGCAGCTTAAATCAGGGAGGTTCACCCCTCCACTTT.

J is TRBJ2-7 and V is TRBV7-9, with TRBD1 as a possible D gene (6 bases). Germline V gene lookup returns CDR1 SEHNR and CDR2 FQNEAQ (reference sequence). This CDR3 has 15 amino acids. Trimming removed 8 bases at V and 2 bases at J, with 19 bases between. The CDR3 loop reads CASQRPGQKTYEQYF. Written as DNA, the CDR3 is TGTGCCAGCCAAAGACCGGGACAAAAAACCTACGAGCAGTACTTC.

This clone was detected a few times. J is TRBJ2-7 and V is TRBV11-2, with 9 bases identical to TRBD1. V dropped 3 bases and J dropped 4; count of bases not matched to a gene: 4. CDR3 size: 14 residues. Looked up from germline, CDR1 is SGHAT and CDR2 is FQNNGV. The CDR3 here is CASSFGQGRYEQYF. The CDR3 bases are TGTGCCAGCAGCTTTGGACAGGGGAGGTACGAGCAGTACTTC. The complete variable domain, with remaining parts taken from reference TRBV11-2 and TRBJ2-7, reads EAGVAQSPRYKIIEKRQSVAFWCNPISGHATLYWYQQILGQGPKLLIQFQNNGVVDDSQLPKDRFSAERLKGVDSTLKIQPAKLEDSAVYLCASSFGQGRYEQYFGPGTRLTVT.

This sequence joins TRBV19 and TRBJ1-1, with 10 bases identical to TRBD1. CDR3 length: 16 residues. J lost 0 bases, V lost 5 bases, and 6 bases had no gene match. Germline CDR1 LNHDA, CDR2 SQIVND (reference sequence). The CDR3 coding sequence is TGTGCCAGTAGTCTCCGGGACAGGGGTTTGAACACTGAAGCTTTCTTT. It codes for CASSLRDRGLNTEAFF.

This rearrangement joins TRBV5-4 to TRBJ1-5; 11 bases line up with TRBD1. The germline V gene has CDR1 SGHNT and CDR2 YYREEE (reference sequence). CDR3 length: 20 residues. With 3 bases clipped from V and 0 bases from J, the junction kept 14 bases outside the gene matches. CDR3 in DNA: TGTGCCAGCAGCTCATCCCGGGACAGGGGGACTACTCATAGCAATCAGCCCCAGCATTTT. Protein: CASSSSRDRGTTHSNQPQHF.

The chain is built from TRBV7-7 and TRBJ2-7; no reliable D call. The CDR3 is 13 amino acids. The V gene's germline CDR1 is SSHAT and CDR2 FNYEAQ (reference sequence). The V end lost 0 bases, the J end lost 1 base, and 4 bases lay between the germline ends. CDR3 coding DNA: TGTGCCAGCAGCTTAGCCCTGTCCTACGAGCAGTACTTC. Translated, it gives CASSLALSYEQYF. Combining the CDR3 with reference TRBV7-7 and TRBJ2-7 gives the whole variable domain GAGVSQSPRYKVTKRGQDVTLRCDPISSHATLYWYQQALGQGPEFLTYFNYEAQPDKSGLPSDRFSAERPEGSISTLTIQRTEQRDSAMYRCASSLALSYEQYFGPGTRLTVT.